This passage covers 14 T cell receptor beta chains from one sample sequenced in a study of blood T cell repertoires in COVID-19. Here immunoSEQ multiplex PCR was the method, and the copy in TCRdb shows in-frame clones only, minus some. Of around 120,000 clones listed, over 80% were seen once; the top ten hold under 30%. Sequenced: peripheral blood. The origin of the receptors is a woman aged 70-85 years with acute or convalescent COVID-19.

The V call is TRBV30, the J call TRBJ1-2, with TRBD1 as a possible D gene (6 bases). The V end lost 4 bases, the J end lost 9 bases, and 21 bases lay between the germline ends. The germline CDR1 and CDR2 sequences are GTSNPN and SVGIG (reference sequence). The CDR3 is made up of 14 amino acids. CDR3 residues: CAWTTAGTRNRYTF. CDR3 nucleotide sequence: TGTGCCTGGACCACCGCCGGGACAAGGAATCGCTACACCTTC. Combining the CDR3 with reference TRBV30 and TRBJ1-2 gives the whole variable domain SQTIHQWPATLVQPVGSPLSLECTVEGTSNPNLYWYRQAAGRGLQLLFYSVGIGQISSEVPQNLSASRPQDRQFILSSKKLLLSDSGFYLCAWTTAGTRNRYTFGSGTRLTVV.

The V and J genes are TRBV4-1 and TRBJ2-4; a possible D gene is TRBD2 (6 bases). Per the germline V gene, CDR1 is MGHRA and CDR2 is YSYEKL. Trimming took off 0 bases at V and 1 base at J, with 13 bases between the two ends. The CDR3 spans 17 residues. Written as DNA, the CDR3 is TGCGCCAGCAGCCAAGAAGGAGGGCTCGGTGCCAAAAACATTCAGTACTTC. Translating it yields CASSQEGGLGAKNIQYF.

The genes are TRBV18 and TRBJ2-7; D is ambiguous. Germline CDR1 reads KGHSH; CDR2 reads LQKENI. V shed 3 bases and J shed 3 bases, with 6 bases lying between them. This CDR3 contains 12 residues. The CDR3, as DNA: TGTGCCAGCTCACCCGCAGTCTACGAGCAGTACTTC. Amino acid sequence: CASSPAVYEQYF.

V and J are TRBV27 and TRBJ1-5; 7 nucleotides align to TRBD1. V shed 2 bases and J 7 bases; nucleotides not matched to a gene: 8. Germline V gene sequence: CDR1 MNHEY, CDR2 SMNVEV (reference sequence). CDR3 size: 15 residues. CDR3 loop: CASSLTNRGGQPQHF. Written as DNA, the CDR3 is TGTGCCAGCAGTTTAACCAACAGGGGTGGGCAGCCCCAGCATTTT.

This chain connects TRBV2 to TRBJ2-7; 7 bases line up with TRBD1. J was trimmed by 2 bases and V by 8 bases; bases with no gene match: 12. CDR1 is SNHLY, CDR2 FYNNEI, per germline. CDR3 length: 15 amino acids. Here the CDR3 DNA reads TGTGCCAGCCATTCACGGTGGCAGGGGGCCTACGAGCAGTACTTC. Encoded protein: CASHSRWQGAYEQYF.

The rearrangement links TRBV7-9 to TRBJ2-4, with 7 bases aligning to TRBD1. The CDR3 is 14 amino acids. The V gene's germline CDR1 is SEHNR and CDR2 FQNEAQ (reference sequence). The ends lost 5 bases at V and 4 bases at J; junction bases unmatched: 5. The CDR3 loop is CASSATGLKNIQYF. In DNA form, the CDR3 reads TGTGCCAGCAGCGCGACAGGGCTGAAAAACATTCAGTACTTC.

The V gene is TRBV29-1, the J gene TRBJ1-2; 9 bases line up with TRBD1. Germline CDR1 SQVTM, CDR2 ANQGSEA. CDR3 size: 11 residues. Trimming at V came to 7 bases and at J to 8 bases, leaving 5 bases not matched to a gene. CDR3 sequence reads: CSDRQGGGYTF. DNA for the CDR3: TGCAGCGACAGACAGGGGGGCGGCTACACCTTC.

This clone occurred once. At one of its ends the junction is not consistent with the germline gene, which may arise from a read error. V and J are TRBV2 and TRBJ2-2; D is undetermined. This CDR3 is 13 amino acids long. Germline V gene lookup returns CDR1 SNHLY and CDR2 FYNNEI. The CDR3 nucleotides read TGTGCCAGCAGTGAAATGAACTCCGGGGAGCTGTTTTTT. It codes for CASSEMNSGELFF.

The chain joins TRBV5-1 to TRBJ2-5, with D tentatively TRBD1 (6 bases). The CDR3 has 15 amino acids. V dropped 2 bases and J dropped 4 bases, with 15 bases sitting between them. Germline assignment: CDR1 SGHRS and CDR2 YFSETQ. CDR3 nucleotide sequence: TGCGCCAGCAGCTTCACGGGACAACGTATAGAGACCCAGTACTTC. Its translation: CASSFTGQRIETQYF.

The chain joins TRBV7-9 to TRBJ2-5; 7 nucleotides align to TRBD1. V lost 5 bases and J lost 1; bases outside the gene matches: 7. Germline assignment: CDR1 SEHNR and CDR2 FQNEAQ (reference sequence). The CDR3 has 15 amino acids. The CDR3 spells CASSRQGQSQETQYF. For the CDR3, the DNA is TGTGCCAGCAGCCGACAGGGACAGTCCCAAGAGACCCAGTACTTC.

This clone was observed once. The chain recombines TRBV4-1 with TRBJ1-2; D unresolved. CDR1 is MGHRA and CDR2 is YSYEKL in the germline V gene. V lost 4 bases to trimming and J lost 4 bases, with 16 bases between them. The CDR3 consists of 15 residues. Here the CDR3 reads CASSPREGLGYGYTF. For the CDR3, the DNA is TGCGCCAGCAGCCCTCGGGAGGGCCTTGGCTATGGCTACACCTTC.

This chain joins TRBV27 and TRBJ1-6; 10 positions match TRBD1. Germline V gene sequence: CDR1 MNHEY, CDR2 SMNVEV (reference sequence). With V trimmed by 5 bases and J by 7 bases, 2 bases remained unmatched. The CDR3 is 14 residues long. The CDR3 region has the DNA TGTGCCAGCAGTCCGGGACAGGGGAATTCACCCCTCCACTTT. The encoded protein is CASSPGQGNSPLHF.

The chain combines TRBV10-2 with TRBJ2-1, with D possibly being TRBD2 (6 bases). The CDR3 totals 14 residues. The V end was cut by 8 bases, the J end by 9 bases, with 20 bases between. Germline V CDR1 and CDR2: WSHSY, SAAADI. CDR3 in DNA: TGCGCCAGCGATAGCGGTATGTTTATCGGTGAGCAGTTCTTC. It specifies CASDSGMFIGEQFF.

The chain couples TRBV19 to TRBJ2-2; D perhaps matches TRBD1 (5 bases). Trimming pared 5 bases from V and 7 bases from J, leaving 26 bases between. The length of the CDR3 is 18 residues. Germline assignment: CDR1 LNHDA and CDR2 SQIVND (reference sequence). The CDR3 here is CASSSTPSTVVACGELFF. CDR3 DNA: TGTGCCAGTAGTTCTACACCCTCGACAGTAGTAGCATGCGGGGAGCTGTTTTTT.